The present T cell receptor beta chain was sequenced within a study of OX40 agonist ivuxolimab in advanced cancers. General observations from the study: On average, CD8+ T cells had more expanded clones than CD4+.

If patients had autoimmune disease history or systemic immunosuppression, they were excluded. Measured with immunoSEQ multiplex PCR; TCRdb has only the in-frame clones, and not every one. The sample includes around 80,000 clones, under 90% of them seen just once. Remarks on this clone: Its cognate antigen is unknown.

This receptor was taken from an adult with an advanced solid tumor such as melanoma, head and neck, liver or kidney cancer. Sequencing used CD4+ or CD8+ T cells sorted from blood, obtained in a trial of the OX40 agonist ivuxolimab.

The CDR3 DNA reads as TGTGCCAGTAGTATAGGATCGACAGCAAAGAGGGGCTACACCTTC. This encodes CASSIGSTAKRGYTF. The V call is TRBV19, the J call TRBJ1-2, with a tentative D call TRBD1 (5 bases). V gave up 1 base and J gave up 8 bases, with 17 bases separating them. This CDR3 contains 15 residues. The germline CDR1 and CDR2 sequences are LNHDA and SQIVND (reference sequence). The whole variable domain, remainder taken from reference TRBV19 and TRBJ1-2, is DGGITQSPKYLFRKEGQNVTLSCEQNLNHDAMYWYRQDPGQGLRLIYYSQIVNDFQKGDIAEGYSVSREKKESFPLTVTSAQKNPTAFYLCASSIGSTAKRGYTFGSGTRLTVV.